Many counts were recorded for the clone carrying this T cell receptor beta chain. The antigen is undetermined. Patients sequenced had flow cytometry evidence of CD8+CD57+ cell expansion. The patients, all of them, had severe acquired aplastic anemia. At blood sampling, none of the patients had yet received therapy. This sample stems from a study of CD8+CD57+ T cells in acquired aplastic anemia. Study-wide background: The DNA of sorted CD4+ and CD8+ cells averaged roughly 3 ug. Study results and limitations: The number of CD8+ CDR3 sequences shared by patients and controls was under 35.

Trimming cost V 4 bases and J 7 bases; bases outside gene matches: 7. CDR1 and CDR2 (germline): DFQATT, SNEGSKA (reference sequence). There are 15 residues in the CDR3. Genomic DNA, serving as template, underwent TCR beta VDJ and CDR3 profiling. TCRdb reanalysed the reads using MiXCR and keeps one entry per CDR3 protein. In the table there are around 180,000 distinct CDR3 sequences, around 50% of which are singletons. Material for sequencing was sorted CD4+, CD8+, or CD8+CD57+ T cells (not recorded which) from PBMCs. The chain combines TRBV20-1 with TRBJ1-6; TRBD1 matches at 10 bases. The source of this sequence is a human donor with aplastic anemia. CDR3 in amino acids: CSANAGQGENSPLHF. In DNA, the CDR3 is TGCAGTGCTAACGCCGGACAGGGGGAGAATTCACCCCTCCACTTT.